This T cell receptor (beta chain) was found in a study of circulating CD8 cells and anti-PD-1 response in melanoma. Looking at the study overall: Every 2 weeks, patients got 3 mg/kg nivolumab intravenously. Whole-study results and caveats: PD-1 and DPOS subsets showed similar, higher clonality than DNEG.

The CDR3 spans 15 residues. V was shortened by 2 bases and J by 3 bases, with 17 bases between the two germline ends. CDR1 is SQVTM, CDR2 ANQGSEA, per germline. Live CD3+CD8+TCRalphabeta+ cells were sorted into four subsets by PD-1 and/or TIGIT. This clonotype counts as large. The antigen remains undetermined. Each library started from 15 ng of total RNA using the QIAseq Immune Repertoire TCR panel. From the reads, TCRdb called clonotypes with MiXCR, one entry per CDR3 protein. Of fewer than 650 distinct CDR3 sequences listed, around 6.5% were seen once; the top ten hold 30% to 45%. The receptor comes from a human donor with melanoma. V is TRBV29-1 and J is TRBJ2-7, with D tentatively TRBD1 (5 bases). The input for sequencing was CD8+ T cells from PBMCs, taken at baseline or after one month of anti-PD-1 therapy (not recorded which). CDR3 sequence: CSVETSSGSNYEQYF. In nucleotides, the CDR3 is TGCAGCGTTGAAACGTCGTCAGGGTCTAACTACGAGCAGTACTTC.